The 29 T cell receptor beta chains below were found in one sample sequenced in a study of early T cells in non-severe SARS-CoV-2 infection. Each CDR3 protein is one row after TCRdb ran MiXCR on the 5' RACE reads. The table includes about 110,000 distinct CDR3 sequences, around 13% detected once. The source was whole blood, collected at baseline. These receptors came from an adult who was a healthcare worker with PCR-confirmed SARS-CoV-2 infection or an uninfected control (not recorded which).

This clonotype was seen more than once but under ten times. The V call is TRBV12-3 or TRBV12-4, the J call TRBJ2-1, with 11 nucleotides matching TRBD2. V lost 6 bases, J lost 8 bases, and 18 bases stayed unmatched. The CDR3 contains 18 residues. The DNA for the CDR3 is TGTGCCAGCAGGCCAAGCGTCTCTCCTAGCGGGAGGCAGTATGAGCAGTTCTTC. Protein sequence: CASRPSVSPSGRQYEQFF.

This clonotype has more than one count but fewer than ten. This rearrangement joins TRBV19 to TRBJ2-1; D gene uncertain. Looked up from germline, CDR1 is LNHDA and CDR2 is SQIVND (reference sequence). V shed 5 bases and J shed 5 bases, with 16 bases lying between them. CDR3 size: 15 residues. The CDR3 loop is CASSSRVGIDNEQFF. CDR3 bases: TGTGCCAGTAGTTCCAGAGTGGGAATTGACAATGAGCAGTTCTTC.

This clonotype was counted a few times. The chain joins TRBV12-3 or TRBV12-4 to TRBJ1-1, with D perhaps matching TRBD1 (5 bases). This CDR3 is 19 amino acids long. Trimming cost V 3 bases and J 1 base, with 24 bases left between them. For the CDR3, the DNA is TGTGCCAGCAGTTTGGTCTCCTTCATTTTATTGGGGGAGAACACTGAAGCTTTCTTT. It yields the protein CASSLVSFILLGENTEAFF.

In this sample, this clonotype turned up many times. The chain couples TRBV30 to TRBJ1-3; D is uncertain. The V end was cut by 0 bases, the J end by 0 bases, with 6 bases between. The CDR3 covers 14 residues. Germline CDR1 GTSNPN, CDR2 SVGIG (reference sequence). The CDR3 is CAWSVQISGNTIYF. DNA for the CDR3: TGTGCCTGGAGTGTACAGATCTCTGGAAACACCATATATTTT.

The chain carries TRBV11-1 and TRBJ2-1, with 13 nucleotides matching TRBD2. The CDR3 spans 17 residues. CDR1 and CDR2 (germline): SGHAT, FQDESV (reference sequence). V lost 2 bases and J lost 7; bases outside the gene matches: 8. CDR3 nucleotides: TGTGCCAGCAGCTTACAAAGGACTAGCGGGGGTTTAAATGAGCAGTTCTTC. This sequence encodes CASSLQRTSGGLNEQFF.

This clonotype occurred many times. The rearrangement uses TRBV7-2 and TRBJ2-2, with D perhaps assigned TRBD1 or TRBD2 (6 bases each). V gave up 0 bases and J gave up 4 bases, with 18 bases separating them. This CDR3 has 18 residues. Germline CDR1 SGHTA, CDR2 FQGNSA. The CDR3 is CASSLAGYGGGGTGELFF. The DNA for the CDR3 is TGTGCCAGCAGCTTAGCGGGGTACGGGGGCGGCGGCACCGGGGAGCTGTTTTTT. Complete variable domain (other parts from reference TRBV7-2 and TRBJ2-2): GAGVSQSPSNKVTEKGKDVELRCDPISGHTALYWYRQSLGQGLEFLIYFQGNSAPDKSGLPSDRFSAERTGGSVSTLTIQRTQQEDSAVYLCASSLAGYGGGGTGELFFGEGSRLTVL.

This clonotype was recorded a few times. The rearrangement links TRBV7-6 to TRBJ2-1; the D is unclear. The CDR3 is made up of 14 amino acids. Germline V gives CDR1 SGHVS, CDR2 FNYEAQ. V lost 1 base, J lost 7 bases, and 11 bases lay in between. CDR3 bases: TGTGCCAGCAGCTTAGATGGTAGCCGAAATGAGCAGTTCTTC. Its translation: CASSLDGSRNEQFF.

This clonotype was detected a few times. The V gene is TRBV7-8, the J gene TRBJ2-3; perhaps TRBD1 as D (5 bases). The CDR3 is 14 amino acids. V gave up 4 bases and J gave up 5 bases, with 13 bases separating them. CDR1 and CDR2 from the germline V gene are SGHVS and FQNEAQ. CDR3 sequence reads: CASSSSRGLDTQYF. Written as DNA, the CDR3 is TGTGCCAGCAGCTCTTCAAGGGGTTTAGATACGCAGTATTTT.

The chain joins TRBV5-1 to TRBJ2-6; D is unclear. The CDR3 contains 15 residues. V was trimmed by 6 bases and J by 2 bases, leaving 12 bases between them. CDR1 is SGHRS, CDR2 YFSETQ, per germline. The DNA of the CDR3 is TGCGCCAGCAAAGTTCTGTCCACTGGGGCCAACGTCCTGACTTTC. Translating it yields CASKVLSTGANVLTF.

In this sample, this clonotype turned up many times. CDR3 sequence: CASSVWGSSYNEQFF. CDR3 sequence (DNA): TGTGCCAGCAGCGTATGGGGGAGCTCCTACAATGAGCAGTTCTTC. The chain employs TRBV9 and TRBJ2-1; D might be TRBD1 or TRBD2, each matching 5 bases. The CDR3 contains 15 residues. With 1 base removed from V and 0 bases from J, the gap between germline ends came to 8 bases. CDR1 SGDLS and CDR2 YYNGEE come from the germline V gene.

This chain joins TRBV18 and TRBJ1-4; tentatively, D is TRBD1 (5 bases). The CDR3 covers 15 residues. Per the germline V gene, CDR1 is KGHSH and CDR2 is LQKENI. V gave up 0 bases and J gave up 5 bases, with 10 bases separating them. The CDR3 DNA reads as TGTGCCAGCTCACCACCGGGGGTTCTAAATGAAAAACTGTTTTTT. It is translated as CASSPPGVLNEKLFF.

This clonotype was counted only a few times. The rearrangement uses TRBV20-1 and TRBJ1-6; 9 positions match TRBD1. Trimming cost V 1 base and J 5 bases; bases outside gene matches: 0. CDR1 is DFQATT and CDR2 is SNEGSKA in the germline V gene (reference sequence). The CDR3 consists of 14 residues. The CDR3 DNA is TGCAGTGCTAGAGGGGACAGGGATAATTCACCCCTCCACTTT. It is translated as CSARGDRDNSPLHF.

J is TRBJ1-2 and V is TRBV7-8; no definite D call. Trimming took off 1 base at V and 6 bases at J, with 15 bases between the two ends. The CDR3 contains 15 residues. Per germline, CDR1 SGHVS and CDR2 FQNEAQ. The CDR3 protein is CASSLELRAGHGYTF. CDR3 DNA: TGTGCCAGCAGCTTAGAACTGCGGGCTGGCCATGGCTACACCTTC.

This clonotype was detected ten times or more. The chain recombines TRBV27 with TRBJ2-3; 13 nucleotides align to TRBD2. Germline CDR1 is MNHEY and CDR2 is SMNVEV (reference sequence). The CDR3 contains 17 residues. J gave up 0 bases and V 6 bases, and 6 bases lay outside the gene matches. CDR3 in amino acids: CASSYGLAGASTDTQYF. In nucleotides, the CDR3 is TGTGCCAGCAGCTACGGACTAGCGGGGGCTAGCACAGATACGCAGTATTTT.

The chain is built from TRBV21-1 and TRBJ2-1. TRBV21-1 corresponds to a pseudogene. There are 16 residues in the CDR3. The CDR3 sequence is CASSKAGWSSYNEQFF. The CDR3 bases are TGTGCCAGCAGCAAAGCGGGCTGGAGCTCCTACAATGAGCAGTTCTTC.

The chain has TRBV24-1 and TRBJ2-1; 7 bases are shared with TRBD2. Trimming took 3 bases from V and 8 from J; bases not matched to a gene: 3. Germline CDR1 KGHDR, CDR2 SFDVKD. CDR3 length: 13 residues. As DNA, the CDR3 is TGTGCCACCAGTGATCGTCTAGCGGATGAGCAGTTCTTC. The encoded protein is CATSDRLADEQFF.

This clonotype showed up just a few times. J is TRBJ1-4 and V is TRBV7-8; 8 nucleotides agree with TRBD1. Germline V gives CDR1 SGHVS, CDR2 FQNEAQ. The V segment lost 5 bases and the J segment 7 bases; nucleotides outside the gene matches: 12. The length of the CDR3 is 16 residues. CDR3: CASSVDQTGGREKLFF. Written as DNA, the CDR3 is TGTGCCAGCAGCGTTGACCAAACAGGGGGTCGTGAAAAACTGTTTTTT.

The rearrangement links TRBV29-1 to TRBJ2-3, with a weak D call TRBD1 (5 bases). Trimming pared 0 bases from V and 4 bases from J, leaving 5 bases between. Germline lookup yields CDR1 SQVTM and CDR2 ANQGSEA. The CDR3 is made up of 12 amino acids. As DNA, the CDR3 is TGCAGCGTTGAAGACAGGGCAGATACGCAGTATTTT. It yields the protein CSVEDRADTQYF.

V usage is TRBV10-3 and J usage is TRBJ2-4; D remains unclear. V lost 0 bases and J 5 bases, leaving 5 bases between the germline ends. This CDR3 has 13 residues. Germline CDR1 reads ENHRY; CDR2 reads SYGVKD. CDR3 DNA: TGTGCCATCAGTGAGTCTAGCCAAAACATTCAGTACTTC. Translating gives CAISESSQNIQYF.

The table lists this clonotype with many counts. This sequence joins TRBV5-1 and TRBJ1-1; D unclear. The CDR3 is 12 amino acids. Germline V gene lookup returns CDR1 SGHRS and CDR2 YFSETQ. V was trimmed by 7 bases and J by 0 bases, leaving 7 bases between them. CDR3 residues: CASQGLNTEAFF. The CDR3 region has the DNA TGCGCCAGCCAAGGGCTGAACACTGAAGCTTTCTTT.

This clonotype has a handful of counts. The gene calls are TRBV19 and TRBJ2-4; no definite D call. Germline CDR1 reads LNHDA; CDR2 reads SQIVND (reference sequence). The CDR3 covers 12 residues. V was pared by 6 bases and J by 4 bases, with 7 bases between. CDR3 sequence: CASSPDKNIQYF. DNA for the CDR3: TGTGCCAGTAGCCCCGATAAAAACATTCAGTACTTC.

In this sample, this clonotype turned up many times. This rearrangement joins TRBV4-1 to TRBJ2-3, with D perhaps matching TRBD1 (6 bases). CDR3 length equals 16 residues. V gave up 1 base and J gave up 7 bases, with 18 bases separating them. Germline loops: CDR1 MGHRA, CDR2 YSYEKL. The CDR3 here is CASSQGHISGEYTQYF. In DNA, the CDR3 is TGCGCCAGCAGCCAAGGGCACATCTCAGGGGAATATACGCAGTATTTT.

The gene calls are TRBV29-1 and TRBJ2-3, with 11 bases that match TRBD2. The V and J ends lost 6 bases and 3 bases, in that order; junction bases with no gene match: 8. Germline CDR1 is SQVTM and CDR2 is ANQGSEA. This CDR3 is 15 amino acids long. Written as DNA, the CDR3 is TGCAGCGTCGAGACTAGCGGGACGAAGACAGATACGCAGTATTTT. This translates into CSVETSGTKTDTQYF.

This clonotype has a handful of counts. CDR3 amino acids: CASSLSQGTDTQYF. The CDR3 nucleotides are TGTGCCAGCAGCCTATCGCAGGGCACAGATACGCAGTATTTT. The chain uses TRBV7-3 and TRBJ2-3; no clear D. Germline-derived CDR1 and CDR2 are SGHTA and FQGTGA. V was shortened by 5 bases and J by 1 base, with 10 bases between the two germline ends. The CDR3 is 14 amino acids.

In this sample, this clonotype turned up many times. The V call is TRBV5-1, the J call TRBJ2-5; D is perhaps TRBD1 (5 bases). Between the trimmed V and J ends, which lost 1 base and 3 bases, there was a span of 10 bases. CDR3 length equals 14 residues. Germline lookup yields CDR1 SGHRS and CDR2 YFSETQ. CDR3 sequence: CASSLQGSKETQYF. The CDR3 DNA follows: TGCGCCAGCAGCTTGCAGGGCTCTAAAGAGACCCAGTACTTC.

In this sample, this clonotype turned up a few times. The genes are TRBV5-1 and TRBJ2-1; no clear D. Germline CDR1 is SGHRS and CDR2 is YFSETQ. The CDR3 consists of 13 residues. Between the trimmed V and J ends, which lost 0 bases and 6 bases, there was a span of 7 bases. The CDR3 sequence is CASSLATINEQFF. The DNA of the CDR3 is TGCGCCAGCAGCTTGGCGACAATCAATGAGCAGTTCTTC.

The V gene is TRBV10-3, the J gene TRBJ1-1; no reliable D call. This CDR3 has 15 residues. Germline CDR1 and CDR2: ENHRY and SYGVKD. Trimming pared 0 bases from V and 4 bases from J, leaving 12 bases between. The CDR3 region is CAISESFDFSTEAFF. The CDR3, as DNA: TGTGCCATCAGTGAGTCGTTTGACTTTAGCACTGAAGCTTTCTTT.

The gene calls are TRBV2 and TRBJ1-1; TRBD1 agrees at 7 bases. The germline V gene encodes CDR1 SNHLY and CDR2 FYNNEI. This CDR3 is built from 14 residues. V gave up 5 bases and J gave up 10 bases; unmatched junction bases: 13. The CDR3 region is CASSSPGQRLGAFF. The CDR3, as DNA: TGTGCCAGCAGTAGCCCGGGACAGCGGTTAGGAGCTTTCTTT.

The J gene is TRBJ2-3, the V gene TRBV30; unclear D gene. The CDR3 has 14 amino acids. V lost 1 base, J lost 0 bases, and 8 bases lay in between. Per the germline V gene, CDR1 is GTSNPN and CDR2 is SVGIG (reference sequence). CDR3 loop: CAWSGISSTDTQYF. The CDR3 DNA sequence: TGTGCCTGGAGTGGAATCTCTAGCACAGATACGCAGTATTTT. Full variable domain (remainder filled in from reference TRBV30 and TRBJ2-3): SQTIHQWPATLVQPVGSPLSLECTVEGTSNPNLYWYRQAAGRGLQLLFYSVGIGQISSEVPQNLSASRPQDRQFILSSKKLLLSDSGFYLCAWSGISSTDTQYFGPGTRLTVL.